A single sample gave rise to the 24 T cell receptor beta chains below, sequenced in a study of shared clonotypes between healthy human individuals. Using immunoSEQ multiplex PCR, the repertoire was profiled, and TCRdb retains in-frame clones only, with some absent. The table shows some 580,000 clones, with approximately 97% occurring only once. The sequencing sample was made of naive CD4+ T cells sorted from blood. The sample's subset: CD45RA+ positively selected. These receptors were collected from a woman aged 25 to 39 in good health.

V is TRBV5-6 and J is TRBJ2-3, with 9 bases lining up with TRBD2. Looked up from germline, CDR1 is SGHDT and CDR2 is YYEEEE. V lost 1 base and J lost 6; bases outside the gene matches: 6. This CDR3 spans 15 amino acids. The CDR3 DNA follows: TGTGCCAGCAGCTTGTCGGCGGGAGGGCCGGATACGCAGTATTTT. Its protein product is CASSLSAGGPDTQYF.

V and J are TRBV6-6 and TRBJ1-2; TRBD1 is a possible D gene (6 bases). The CDR3 has 14 amino acids. Germline V gives CDR1 MNHNY, CDR2 SVGAGI (reference sequence). Trimming left V 5 bases short and J 4 bases short, with 14 bases between. In nucleotides, the CDR3 is TGTGCCAGCAGTGGCAGGGACAATTCCTATGGCTACACCTTC. Translating it yields CASSGRDNSYGYTF.

CDR3 sequence: CASSEGIRETQYF. The DNA of the CDR3 is TGTGCCAGCAGTGAGGGGATTCGGGAGACCCAGTACTTC. This chain uses TRBV2 with TRBJ2-5; D gene ambiguous. With 3 bases removed from V and 5 bases from J, the gap between germline ends came to 10 bases. Germline V gene sequence: CDR1 SNHLY, CDR2 FYNNEI. The CDR3 runs to 13 residues.

The chain combines TRBV4-1 with TRBJ1-2; D is possibly TRBD1 (5 bases). CDR1 is MGHRA, CDR2 YSYEKL, per germline. The V end was cut by 1 base, the J end by 5 bases, with 14 bases between. The CDR3 has 15 amino acids. CDR3 sequence: CASSQAWEGKYGYTF. The CDR3 DNA sequence: TGCGCCAGCAGCCAAGCTTGGGAGGGGAAGTATGGCTACACCTTC.

The V and J genes are TRBV6-5 and TRBJ2-7; D call uncertain. V shed 0 bases and J shed 2 bases, with 8 bases lying between them. Germline CDR1 and CDR2: MNHEY and SVGAGI. The CDR3 is made up of 14 amino acids. Here the CDR3 DNA reads TGTGCCAGCAGTTACTCCCGGTCAGCCTACGAGCAGTACTTC. Amino acid sequence: CASSYSRSAYEQYF.

The gene calls are TRBV27 and TRBJ2-7, with a weak D call TRBD2 (5 bases). Germline assignment: CDR1 MNHEY and CDR2 SMNVEV (reference sequence). Trimming shortened V by 8 bases and J by 3 bases, and 14 bases separated the two germline ends. The CDR3 covers 13 residues. CDR3 sequence: CASGSSRGYEQYF. For the CDR3, the DNA is TGTGCCAGCGGATCGTCACGGGGCTACGAGCAGTACTTC.

This sequence joins TRBV7-3 and TRBJ2-7; no reliable D call. There are 13 residues in the CDR3. Germline-derived CDR1 and CDR2 are SGHTA and FQGTGA. Between the trimmed V and J ends, which lost 7 bases and 3 bases, there was a span of 13 bases. CDR3 nucleotide sequence: TGTGCCAGCAACCAAGGATGGGGCTACGAGCAGTACTTC. As protein: CASNQGWGYEQYF.

This sequence joins TRBV28 and TRBJ1-4; TRBD1 agrees at 9 bases. There are 16 residues in the CDR3. The trim removed 6 bases at V and 0 bases at J, leaving 5 bases unmatched. Germline-derived CDR1 and CDR2 are MDHEN and SYDVKM. CDR3 nucleotides: TGTGCCAGCAGCCTTGGACAGGGGACAACTAATGAAAAACTGTTTTTT. Protein product: CASSLGQGTTNEKLFF.

As DNA, the CDR3 is TGTGCCAGTAGCCCGCGTGGGGGCACGGGGGCCAACGTCCTGACTTTC. It yields the protein CASSPRGGTGANVLTF. The chain carries TRBV19 and TRBJ2-6, with TRBD1 as a possible D gene (6 bases). This CDR3 is built from 16 residues. The V gene's germline CDR1 is LNHDA and CDR2 SQIVND (reference sequence). Trimming left V 6 bases short and J 4 bases short, with 16 bases between.

This chain connects TRBV27 to TRBJ2-5, with D perhaps matching TRBD1 or TRBD2 (6 bases each). The CDR3 is made up of 14 amino acids. The germline CDR1 and CDR2 sequences are MNHEY and SMNVEV (reference sequence). Trimming stripped 5 bases from V and 4 bases from J, with 14 bases between. In DNA form, the CDR3 reads TGTGCCAGCAGTAGGGGGGTGACTCGAGAGACCCAGTACTTC. This translates into CASSRGVTRETQYF.

DNA of the CDR3: TGTGCCAGCAGTTACTCGCTACTAGCGTCCACCTATGAGCAGTTCTTC. Protein: CASSYSLLASTYEQFF. This chain links TRBV6-5 with TRBJ2-1; 7 positions agree with TRBD2. This CDR3 region has 16 residues. Trimming at V came to 0 bases and at J to 8 bases, leaving 10 bases not matched to a gene. Germline V CDR1 and CDR2: MNHEY, SVGAGI.

This chain uses TRBV5-4 with TRBJ1-5, with 9 bases lining up with TRBD1. This CDR3 is built from 14 residues. Germline assignment: CDR1 SGHNT and CDR2 YYREEE (reference sequence). Unmatched junction bases numbered 4, after V lost 2 bases and J lost 7 bases. The CDR3 loop reads CASSLQGAGQPQHF. DNA for the CDR3: TGTGCCAGCAGCTTACAGGGGGCAGGGCAGCCCCAGCATTTT.

The chain carries TRBV6-1 and TRBJ2-7, with D unresolved. Germline V gene sequence: CDR1 MNHNS, CDR2 SASEGT. The CDR3 length is 11 residues. Trimming took 5 bases from V and 3 from J, leaving 5 bases between them. CDR3 bases: TGTGCCAGCAGTTACCGCTACGAGCAGTACTTC. The encoded protein is CASSYRYEQYF.

This sequence joins TRBV19 and TRBJ2-1, with TRBD2 as a possible D gene (5 bases). V lost 0 bases, J lost 0 bases, and 6 bases lay in between. The CDR3 extends over 15 amino acids. Germline values: CDR1 LNHDA, CDR2 SQIVND (reference sequence). Here the CDR3 DNA reads TGTGCCAGTAGTATAGAACTAGTCTCCTACAATGAGCAGTTCTTC. It translates to CASSIELVSYNEQFF.

The chain recombines TRBV28 with TRBJ2-6; weak D call: TRBD2 (6 bases). V was trimmed by 8 bases and J by 2 bases, leaving 13 bases between them. Germline V gives CDR1 MDHEN, CDR2 SYDVKM. The CDR3 sequence is 15 residues long. CDR3 nucleotide sequence: TGTGCCAGCGGCCTGGGGGAGGCTGGGGCCAACGTCCTGACTTTC. This encodes CASGLGEAGANVLTF.

V is TRBV5-6 and J is TRBJ2-3; the match to TRBD2 covers 7 bases. V shed 2 bases, J shed 3 bases, and the junction held 6 bases outside the gene matches. Germline values: CDR1 SGHDT, CDR2 YYEEEE. CDR3 size: 15 residues. DNA for the CDR3: TGTGCCAGCAGCTTATGGGCGGGAGTAACAGATACGCAGTATTTT. It translates to CASSLWAGVTDTQYF.

The J gene is TRBJ2-1, the V gene TRBV27, with TRBD2 matching 11 bases. Trimming removed 5 bases from V and 8 bases from J; junction bases left unmatched: 14. CDR1 and CDR2 (germline): MNHEY, SMNVEV (reference sequence). This CDR3 comprises 17 residues. The CDR3 region is CASSMPLLAGEYHEQFF. The CDR3 coding sequence is TGTGCCAGCAGTATGCCCTTACTAGCGGGAGAGTACCATGAGCAGTTCTTC.

The genes are TRBV6-5 and TRBJ2-5, with 8 bases matching TRBD2. The CDR3 extends over 14 amino acids. V shed 7 bases and J 5 bases; nucleotides not matched to a gene: 9. Germline V gene lookup returns CDR1 MNHEY and CDR2 SVGAGI. CDR3 bases: TGTGCCAGCACCCCGGGCGGGAGGATGGAGACCCAGTACTTC. Translated: CASTPGGRMETQYF.

The gene calls are TRBV6-6 and TRBJ2-3, with 9 bases aligning to TRBD1. CDR1 and CDR2 (germline): MNHNY, SVGAGI (reference sequence). J gave up 2 bases and V 2 bases, and 5 bases lay outside the gene matches. The CDR3 totals 16 residues. In nucleotides, the CDR3 is TGTGCCAGCAGTTACGGACAGGGGAGGAACACAGATACGCAGTATTTT. It encodes CASSYGQGRNTDTQYF.

The rearrangement joins TRBV5-1 to TRBJ2-7; a weak D match, TRBD2 (6 bases). CDR3 length: 16 residues. Germline V gene lookup returns CDR1 SGHRS and CDR2 YFSETQ. V lost 3 bases and J lost 2, with 18 bases in between. This chain's CDR3 is CASSSRRGMGTYEQYF. The CDR3 region has the DNA TGCGCCAGCAGCTCGAGGCGCGGGATGGGAACCTACGAGCAGTACTTC. Using reference TRBV5-1 and TRBJ2-7 for the parts outside the CDR3, the full variable domain is KAGVTQTPRYLIKTRGQQVTLSCSPISGHRSVSWYQQTPGQGLQFLFEYFSETQRNKGNFPGRFSGRQFSNSRSEMNVSTLELGDSALYLCASSSRRGMGTYEQYFGPGTRLTVT.

V and J are TRBV29-1 and TRBJ2-3; tentatively, D is TRBD2 (5 bases). Germline CDR1 is SQVTM and CDR2 is ANQGSEA. This CDR3 comprises 13 residues. V was clipped by 8 bases and J by 4 bases, with 16 bases between them. The CDR3 nucleotides read TGCAGCTCCTCCAGGAGGTTATCAGATACGCAGTATTTT. Translation: CSSSRRLSDTQYF.

The chain couples TRBV28 to TRBJ2-5, with D unclear. The J call may not be correct, given that the DNA end is closer to TRBJ2-7. CDR1 is MDHEN, CDR2 SYDVKM, per germline. This CDR3 has 12 amino acids. The CDR3 spells CASSITRYEQYF. In nucleotides, the CDR3 is TGTGCCAGCAGTATTACCCGCTACGAGCAGTACTTC.

This rearrangement joins TRBV10-3 to TRBJ2-1; 14 bases map to TRBD2. The germline V gene encodes CDR1 ENHRY and CDR2 SYGVKD. This CDR3 region has 14 residues. V shed 5 bases, J shed 8 bases, and the junction held 2 bases outside the gene matches. CDR3 in amino acids: CAISTTSGGDEQFF. In DNA form, the CDR3 reads TGTGCCATCAGTACGACTAGCGGGGGGGATGAGCAGTTCTTC.

Of note for this clone: Additional DNA sequences in this sample encode the identical CDR3. The rearrangement uses TRBV11-2 and TRBJ2-7, with D perhaps matching TRBD2 (6 bases). This CDR3 comprises 11 residues. V lost 5 bases to trimming and J lost 7 bases, with 9 bases between them. Germline V CDR1 and CDR2: SGHAT, FQNNGV. The CDR3 region is CASSPGGEQYF. CDR3 sequence (DNA): TGTGCCAGCAGCCCTGGAGGGGAGCAGTACTTC.